This TCR beta chain comes out of a study of blood T cell repertoires in COVID-19. Study at large: The study drew acute and convalescent COVID-19 samples from the United States, Italy and Spain. PBMCs, B-cell-depleted T cells, or T cells were the source of the cDNA or gDNA that made up the material.

Germline V lookup: CDR1 SGHNT, CDR2 YENEEA. CDR3 length equals 15 residues. V lost 2 bases, J lost 2 bases, and 3 bases stayed unmatched. Per the original methods: Counts of nucleated cells, estimated from reference gene primer amplification, were obtained. Repertoires were generated with immunoSEQ multiplex PCR, while TCRdb's copy carries only in-frame clones and drops some. V, J and clone size are taken as reported in that table, and D and trimming were inferred from the DNA itself. Here the sample spans approximately 290,000 clones, roughly 91% being singletons. The chain employs TRBV11-3 and TRBJ2-7; 10 bases align to TRBD1. Sequenced material: peripheral blood. The sequence derives from a man between 25 and 39 years old with acute or convalescent COVID-19. The DNA for the CDR3 is TGTGCCAGCAGCTTATTGGGACAGGGGCCCTACGAGCAGTACTTC. This encodes CASSLLGQGPYEQYF.